What follows is one T cell receptor beta chain and its context. Its antigen is currently unknown. This entry belongs to a study of PD-1 blockade in classical Hodgkin lymphoma. Regarding the study as a whole: Repertoire difference causes, possibly disease activity or prior therapy, remain undefined.

Sequencing was performed with immunoSEQ multiplex PCR; in TCRdb, only in-frame clones are kept and a portion is missing. The sample carries fewer than 90,000 clones, under 95% recorded once. In every patient, relapse followed autologous stem cell transplantation, while exposure to brentuximab vedotin differed. This CDR3 is 13 amino acids long. Germline V gene data show CDR1 as SGHDT and CDR2 as YYEEEE. Trimming shortened V by 4 bases and J by 7 bases, and 15 bases separated the two germline ends. The TCR was taken from a human donor with classical Hodgkin lymphoma. Sequences were derived from peripheral blood mononuclear cells (PBMCs), sampled at baseline. The rearrangement joins TRBV5-6 to TRBJ2-7; the D gene could be TRBD1 or TRBD2 (5 bases each). CDR3 in amino acids: CASSLGGHQEQYF. The CDR3 coding sequence is TGTGCCAGCAGCCTTGGGGGTCACCAAGAGCAGTACTTC.